Sequencing of this T cell receptor beta chain was carried out in a study of T cells in Graves' hyperthyroidism and ophthalmopathy. This CDR3 has 14 amino acids. V shed 3 bases and J 2 bases; nucleotides not matched to a gene: 3. Germline V CDR1 and CDR2: SGHTA, FQGNSA. The definition of stable Graves' hyperthyroidism was no ophthalmopathy progression within 18 months. These patients, aged 18 to 65, had recently diagnosed hyperthyroidism lasting under 2 months. About 10 ml fresh peripheral blood yielded the PBMCs. Many counts were recorded for this clonotype. RNA transcripts provided the source from which TCR beta CDR3 regions were amplified. With the HTBI primer set, the TCR CDR3 went through a first round of RT-PCR. Each CDR3 protein is one row after TCRdb ran MiXCR on the multiplex PCR reads. The repertoire holds 250,000 to 300,000 distinct CDR3 sequences, with around 13% as singletons.

The sequence was collected from a woman aged 40 to 50 with Graves' hyperthyroidism. The J gene is TRBJ2-7, the V gene TRBV7-2; TRBD1 matches at 8 bases. The sequenced sample was blood. The chain's CDR3 is CASSLQGAPYEQYF. The CDR3 nucleotides are TGTGCCAGCAGCTTGCAGGGGGCCCCCTACGAGCAGTACTTC.